Each of the 20 T cell receptor beta chains below was sequenced from the same sample in a study of shared clonotypes between healthy human individuals. TCRdb's table, derived via immunoSEQ multiplex PCR, lists solely in-frame clones and lacks some. This sample has 2 million to 2.5 million clones; more than 85% occur once, and the top ten carry around 0.4%. The material sequenced was naive CD4+ T cells from PBMCs. As to subset: CD45RA+ positively selected. The receptors were gathered from a man between 18 and 35 years old in good health. Some clones in this sample may be carry-over from other donors' samples.

This clone was found a few times. The rearrangement uses TRBV7-2 and TRBJ2-1; D not resolved. The CDR3 loop spans 11 amino acids. Per the germline V gene, CDR1 is SGHTA and CDR2 is FQGNSA. Trimming left V 7 bases short and J 3 bases short, with 4 bases between. The CDR3 coding sequence is TGTGCCAGCAACTACTACAATGAGCAGTTCTTC. Translated, it gives CASNYYNEQFF.

V gene TRBV27 combines with J gene TRBJ1-1; D gene ambiguous. The CDR3 is made up of 12 amino acids. Germline V lookup: CDR1 MNHEY, CDR2 SMNVEV (reference sequence). V dropped 3 bases and J dropped 8 bases, with 10 bases sitting between them. The CDR3 DNA follows: TGTGCCAGCAGTTTTTTAAGAGGGGAAGCTTTCTTT. It translates to CASSFLRGEAFF.

V and J are TRBV30 and TRBJ2-1; TRBD2 might be the D (5 bases). Between the trimmed V and J ends, which lost 3 bases and 6 bases, there was a span of 12 bases. There are 13 residues in the CDR3. CDR1 and CDR2 from the germline V gene are GTSNPN and SVGIG (reference sequence). The CDR3 bases are TGTGCCTGGAGGGGAGTCAACCCCAATGAGCAGTTCTTC. It yields the protein CAWRGVNPNEQFF.

This clone is a singleton in its sample. DNA for the CDR3: TGTGCCAGCAGTGGTAGGGACAGGGGTAGCTATGGCTACACCTTC. It yields the protein CASSGRDRGSYGYTF. The chain couples TRBV6-1 to TRBJ1-2; 10 nucleotides line up with TRBD1. Germline values: CDR1 MNHNS, CDR2 SASEGT. With V trimmed by 4 bases and J by 4 bases, 6 bases remained unmatched. The CDR3 totals 15 residues.

Regarding this clone: The same CDR3 arises from other DNA sequences in this sample as well. The rearrangement joins TRBV5-1 to TRBJ2-7; D uncertain. CDR1 is SGHRS, CDR2 YFSETQ, per germline. This CDR3 is built from 13 residues. Trimming took 0 bases from V and 0 from J, leaving 4 bases between them. The CDR3 reads CASSLVGSYEQYF. The CDR3, as DNA: TGCGCCAGCAGCTTGGTGGGCTCCTACGAGCAGTACTTC.

The chain links TRBV15 to TRBJ2-5; D is undetermined. The CDR3 has 14 residues. Germline CDR1 reads LNHNV; CDR2 reads YYDKDF (reference sequence). The germline V and J ends were trimmed by 6 bases and 1 base, with 12 bases remaining between them. CDR3 sequence (DNA): TGTGCCACCAGGGAGACCGTAAGCCAAGAGACCCAGTACTTC. Translated, it gives CATRETVSQETQYF.

The chain uses TRBV11-1 and TRBJ1-1, with D unresolved. Trimming cost V 3 bases and J 1 base, with 3 bases left between them. CDR3 length: 12 amino acids. Germline CDR1 reads SGHAT; CDR2 reads FQDESV (reference sequence). The CDR3 spells CASSFPNTEAFF. In nucleotides, the CDR3 is TGTGCCAGCAGCTTCCCGAACACTGAAGCTTTCTTT.

This chain connects TRBV18 to TRBJ1-4; D gene uncertain. V gave up 6 bases and J gave up 7 bases, with 12 bases separating them. CDR1 is KGHSH, CDR2 LQKENI, per germline. CDR3 length: 13 amino acids. CDR3 coding DNA: TGTGCCAGCTCCCGGACGGACGGTGAAAAACTGTTTTTT. This translates into CASSRTDGEKLFF.

The rearrangement links TRBV5-6 to TRBJ1-2; TRBD1 matches 12 bases. The trim removed 5 bases at V and 5 bases at J, leaving 13 bases unmatched. The CDR3 spans 17 residues. The V gene's germline CDR1 is SGHDT and CDR2 YYEEEE. The CDR3 DNA reads TGTGCCAGCAGGCCCGGGACAGGGGGCCGTCATTCTTATGGCTACACCTTC. It yields the protein CASRPGTGGRHSYGYTF.

V usage is TRBV29-1 and J usage is TRBJ2-2; D is possibly TRBD2 (7 bases). The CDR3 loop spans 13 amino acids. Germline CDR1 reads SQVTM; CDR2 reads ANQGSEA. With 8 bases removed from V and 3 bases from J, the gap between germline ends came to 13 bases. The CDR3 is CSFRGGHTGELFF. The CDR3 region has the DNA TGCAGCTTTAGGGGGGGGCACACCGGGGAGCTGTTTTTT.

The chain links TRBV5-1 to TRBJ1-2; D not certain. Germline V gene data show CDR1 as SGHRS and CDR2 as YFSETQ. Trimming shortened V by 4 bases and J by 1 base, and 11 bases separated the two germline ends. CDR3 length: 14 amino acids. Here the CDR3 DNA reads TGCGCCAGCAGCGGATCAGAAGTTAACTATGGCTACACCTTC. Amino acids: CASSGSEVNYGYTF.

This clone was detected only once. The V call is TRBV2, the J call TRBJ2-2; 9 bases are shared with TRBD2. The CDR3 runs 16 residues. V gave up 7 bases and J gave up 1 base; unmatched junction bases: 7. Germline loops: CDR1 SNHLY, CDR2 FYNNEI. The CDR3: CASKATSGQNTGELFF. CDR3 coding DNA: TGTGCCAGCAAGGCGACTAGCGGTCAGAACACCGGGGAGCTGTTTTTT. Full variable domain (rest looked up from reference TRBV2 and TRBJ2-2): EPEVTQTPSHQVTQMGQEVILRCVPISNHLYFYWYRQILGQKVEFLVSFYNNEISEKSEIFDDQFSVERPDGSNFTLKIRSTKLEDSAMYFCASKATSGQNTGELFFGEGSRLTVL.

The chain joins TRBV14 to TRBJ2-7, with TRBD2 as a possible D gene (6 bases). Germline lookup yields CDR1 SGHDN and CDR2 FVKESK. CDR3 size: 17 residues. V lost 0 bases to trimming and J lost 1 base, with 16 bases between them. The CDR3 sequence is CASSQDPLLATSYEQYF. CDR3 DNA sequence: TGTGCCAGCAGCCAAGATCCTCTCCTAGCGACGTCCTACGAGCAGTACTTC. Full variable domain (missing parts from reference TRBV14 and TRBJ2-7): EAGVTQFPSHSVIEKGQTVTLRCDPISGHDNLYWYRRVMGKEIKFLLHFVKESKQDESGMPNNRFLAERTGGTYSTLKVQPAELEDSGVYFCASSQDPLLATSYEQYFGPGTRLTVT.

The chain joins TRBV15 to TRBJ1-5; D is unclear. Germline V gives CDR1 LNHNV, CDR2 YYDKDF (reference sequence). Trimming removed 1 base at V and 0 bases at J, with 10 bases between. CDR3 length equals 16 residues. This CDR3 reads CATSRGDTLSNQPQHF. DNA of the CDR3: TGTGCCACCAGCAGAGGGGATACCCTTAGCAATCAGCCCCAGCATTTT. Together with reference TRBV15 and TRBJ1-5, the CDR3 gives the full variable domain: DAMVIQNPRYQVTQFGKPVTLSCSQTLNHNVMYWYQQKSSQAPKLLFHYYDKDFNNEADTPDNFQSRRPNTSFCFLDIRSPGLGDTAMYLCATSRGDTLSNQPQHFGDGTRLSIL.

J is TRBJ1-3 and V is TRBV9; 7 positions agree with TRBD1. The germline gives CDR1 SGDLS, CDR2 YYNGEE. Trimming at V came to 2 bases and at J to 8 bases, leaving 10 bases not matched to a gene. CDR3 length equals 15 residues. The CDR3 nucleotides read TGTGCCAGCAGCGTCTTAACAGGGGCCGGGGACACCATATATTTT. This sequence encodes CASSVLTGAGDTIYF.

This clone is a singleton in its sample. This chain links TRBV5-1 with TRBJ2-7; D is perhaps TRBD1 (5 bases). Germline V CDR1 and CDR2: SGHRS, YFSETQ. The CDR3 has 13 amino acids. The V end was cut by 3 bases, the J end by 4 bases, with 11 bases between. This CDR3 reads CASSSGSPYEQYF. Written as DNA, the CDR3 is TGCGCCAGCAGCTCAGGGTCCCCTTACGAGCAGTACTTC.

The chain has TRBV11-2 and TRBJ1-1; D remains unclear. V was cut by 3 bases and J by 5 bases, with 13 bases left in between. The germline CDR1 and CDR2 sequences are SGHAT and FQNNGV. This CDR3 comprises 14 residues. CDR3 in amino acids: CASSLRVGQTEAFF. As DNA, the CDR3 is TGTGCCAGCAGCTTGAGGGTGGGCCAGACTGAAGCTTTCTTT.

This clone was counted a few times. The J gene is TRBJ1-3, the V gene TRBV18; TRBD1 might be the D (5 bases). Per the germline V gene, CDR1 is KGHSH and CDR2 is LQKENI. Trimming removed 3 bases from V and 8 bases from J, with 11 bases in between. CDR3 length equals 13 residues. This CDR3 is CASSPTGGDTIYF. In DNA form, the CDR3 reads TGTGCCAGCTCACCTACCGGGGGGGACACCATATATTTT. The variable domain in full, completed from reference TRBV18 and TRBJ1-3, reads NAGVMQNPRHLVRRRGQEARLRCSPMKGHSHVYWYRQLPEEGLKFMVYLQKENIIDESGMPKERFSAEFPKEGPSILRIQQVVRGDSAAYFCASSPTGGDTIYFGEGSWLTVV.

In this sample, this clone turned up once. The sample has other DNA sequences that encode this CDR3 too. This chain connects TRBV5-4 to TRBJ2-5; 8 bases map to TRBD1. The CDR3 covers 14 residues. Losses at the gene ends were 3 bases for V and 2 bases for J; bases not matched to a gene: 3. Germline-derived CDR1 and CDR2 are SGHNT and YYREEE (reference sequence). The CDR3 region is CASSSRDRQETQYF. The CDR3 bases are TGTGCCAGCAGCTCAAGGGACAGGCAAGAGACCCAGTACTTC.

For this clone: Other DNA sequences within the sample encode an identical CDR3. V is TRBV7-3 and J is TRBJ1-1; tentative D call: TRBD1 (5 bases). Germline V gene sequence: CDR1 SGHTA, CDR2 FQGTGA. The V end was cut by 3 bases, the J end by 4 bases, with 9 bases between. There are 13 residues in the CDR3. The CDR3 sequence is CASSLGRATEAFF. The CDR3 DNA reads TGTGCCAGCAGCTTGGGCAGGGCCACTGAAGCTTTCTTT.